Following are 18 T cell receptor beta chains from one sample sequenced in a study of blood T cell repertoires in COVID-19. Generated by immunoSEQ multiplex PCR, the TCRdb table keeps only in-frame clones and is missing some. Found here are fewer than 400,000 clones, approximately 86% of them singletons; the top ten hold over 2.5%. Source material: peripheral blood. The receptors stem from a human donor in a cohort sampled during active COVID-19.

V gene TRBV5-4 combines with J gene TRBJ2-1, with D maybe TRBD1 (5 bases). Per germline, CDR1 SGHNT and CDR2 YYREEE (reference sequence). The V end was cut by 4 bases, the J end by 4 bases, with 15 bases between. The CDR3 has 15 residues. CDR3 coding DNA: TGTGCCAGCAGCGTCGACAGTTCCACTTACAATGAGCAGTTCTTC. Translation: CASSVDSSTYNEQFF.

This clone was picked up a small number of times. This chain connects TRBV27 to TRBJ2-2; 9 bases are shared with TRBD2. CDR3 length: 15 residues. Germline V gene lookup returns CDR1 MNHEY and CDR2 SMNVEV (reference sequence). Germline trimming cut 6 bases from V and 7 bases from J; bases unmatched to any gene: 9. As DNA, the CDR3 is TGTGCCAGCAGGGTAGCGGGAGTTTATGGCGGGGAGCTGTTTTTT. The encoded protein is CASRVAGVYGGELFF.

This clone occurred once. This chain joins TRBV5-4 and TRBJ1-5; D remains unclear. Trimming removed 4 bases from V and 0 bases from J, with 14 bases in between. This CDR3 comprises 16 residues. Germline V gene data show CDR1 as SGHNT and CDR2 as YYREEE (reference sequence). CDR3 amino acids: CASSRYMEASNQPQHF. CDR3 DNA: TGTGCCAGCAGCCGTTACATGGAGGCTAGCAATCAGCCCCAGCATTTT.

The table lists this clone with a count of one. This chain connects TRBV19 to TRBJ2-3; D is possibly TRBD2 (6 bases). Germline assignment: CDR1 LNHDA and CDR2 SQIVND (reference sequence). Trimming shortened V by 8 bases and J by 2 bases, and 17 bases separated the two germline ends. The CDR3 spans 15 residues. The CDR3 DNA follows: TGTGCCAGTGCTCGGGGGAGACAGAACACAGATACGCAGTATTTT. This translates into CASARGRQNTDTQYF.

This sequence joins TRBV13 and TRBJ2-7, with 7 bases that match TRBD2. This CDR3 is 16 amino acids long. Looked up from germline, CDR1 is PRHDT and CDR2 is FYEKMQ (reference sequence). Losses at the gene ends were 5 bases for V and 5 bases for J; bases not matched to a gene: 15. This CDR3 is CASSPSGPAGRNEQYF. CDR3 nucleotide sequence: TGTGCCAGCAGCCCCTCAGGTCCAGCGGGGAGGAACGAGCAGTACTTC.

The chain joins TRBV5-6 to TRBJ2-1; TRBD2 matches 9 bases. The V gene's germline CDR1 is SGHDT and CDR2 YYEEEE. Trimming removed 0 bases from V and 8 bases from J; junction bases left unmatched: 9. The CDR3 totals 16 residues. CDR3 coding DNA: TGTGCCAGCAGCTTGGGGGGCGGGAGGGAACAGGATGAGCAGTTCTTC. Amino acids: CASSLGGGREQDEQFF. The full variable domain, with the rest looked up from reference TRBV5-6 and TRBJ2-1, is DAGVTQSPTHLIKTRGQQVTLRCSPKSGHDTVSWYQQALGQGPQFIFQYYEEEERQRGNFPDRFSGHQFPNYSSELNVNALLLGDSALYLCASSLGGGREQDEQFFGPGTRLTVL.

This clone was detected only once. The chain combines TRBV2 with TRBJ2-1; 7 bases agree with TRBD2. Losses at the gene ends were 3 bases for V and 6 bases for J; bases not matched to a gene: 5. Per the germline V gene, CDR1 is SNHLY and CDR2 is FYNNEI. The CDR3 length is 14 residues. The CDR3 protein is CASSEAGESNEQFF. The CDR3 DNA sequence: TGTGCCAGCAGTGAGGCGGGGGAAAGCAATGAGCAGTTCTTC.

The V and J genes are TRBV3-1 (or the pseudogene TRBV3-2) and TRBJ2-5; D remains ambiguous. The length of the CDR3 is 15 residues. Germline V gene data show CDR1 as LGHDT and CDR2 as YNNKEL (reference sequence). Trimming left V 4 bases short and J 5 bases short, with 17 bases between. The CDR3 loop reads CASSRRGWPGETQYF. CDR3 sequence (DNA): TGTGCCAGCAGCCGGCGCGGCTGGCCCGGGGAGACCCAGTACTTC.

CDR3 protein: CASSSGGNYGYTF. CDR3 bases: TGTGCCAGCAGCTCCGGAGGAAACTATGGCTACACCTTC. V and J are TRBV5-6 and TRBJ1-2; D is undetermined. The CDR3 consists of 13 residues. Germline V lookup: CDR1 SGHDT, CDR2 YYEEEE. Between the trimmed V and J ends, which lost 3 bases and 2 bases, there was a span of 8 bases.

The genes are TRBV7-9 and TRBJ1-4, with 9 positions matching TRBD1. The junction had 4 bases not matched to a gene; V was cut back by 3 bases and J by 11 bases. The CDR3 has 13 amino acids. Germline V gene lookup returns CDR1 SEHNR and CDR2 FQNEAQ (reference sequence). The DNA of the CDR3 is TGTGCCAGCAGCTTGATAGGGACAGGGAAACTGTTTTTT. This encodes CASSLIGTGKLFF.

The V call is TRBV7-9, the J call TRBJ2-3, with 7 bases lining up with TRBD2. The CDR3 runs 17 residues. The ends lost 2 bases at V and 1 base at J; junction bases unmatched: 9. Germline CDR1 and CDR2: SEHNR and FQNEAQ (reference sequence). The CDR3 spells CASSLQAGVGGTDTQYF. The CDR3 DNA is TGTGCCAGCAGCTTACAGGCGGGAGTGGGGGGCACAGATACGCAGTATTTT.

The chain carries TRBV5-4 and TRBJ2-7, with 8 bases lining up with TRBD1. V shed 4 bases, J shed 6 bases, and the junction held 3 bases outside the gene matches. From germline, CDR1 is SGHNT and CDR2 YYREEE (reference sequence). The CDR3 is made up of 12 amino acids. CDR3 protein: CASSRDRGEQYF. In nucleotides, the CDR3 is TGTGCCAGCAGCCGCGACAGGGGCGAGCAGTACTTC.

The V gene is TRBV4-2, the J gene TRBJ2-7; 12 bases agree with TRBD1. V gave up 5 bases and J gave up 7 bases; unmatched junction bases: 9. This CDR3 region has 15 residues. The germline V gene has CDR1 LGHNA and CDR2 YNFKEQ. The CDR3 DNA follows: TGTGCCAGCAGCTCGGGACAGGGGGCGTCTTGGGAGCAGTACTTC. It is translated as CASSSGQGASWEQYF.

The rearrangement links TRBV19 to TRBJ2-5, with TRBD1 as a possible D gene (6 bases). The ends were cut back, 7 bases at V and 2 bases at J, with 23 bases in the middle. Germline CDR1 and CDR2: LNHDA and SQIVND (reference sequence). CDR3 length equals 17 residues. The DNA for the CDR3 is TGTGCCAGTAAGGGAAATTACGGGACAATAGCTCAAGAGACCCAGTACTTC. The encoded protein is CASKGNYGTIAQETQYF. Full variable domain (outside the CDR3, taken from reference TRBV19 and TRBJ2-5): DGGITQSPKYLFRKEGQNVTLSCEQNLNHDAMYWYRQDPGQGLRLIYYSQIVNDFQKGDIAEGYSVSREKKESFPLTVTSAQKNPTAFYLCASKGNYGTIAQETQYFGPGTRLLVL.

A single count supports this clone. The chain joins TRBV7-2 to TRBJ1-1; 7 bases line up with TRBD1. The CDR3 consists of 14 residues. J lost 4 bases, V lost 4 bases, and 6 bases had no gene match. Germline loops: CDR1 SGHTA, CDR2 FQGNSA. The CDR3: CASSWDRSTTEAFF. CDR3 DNA sequence: TGTGCCAGCAGCTGGGACAGAAGTACCACTGAAGCTTTCTTT.

The V call is TRBV11-3, the J call TRBJ1-1, with a possible D match to TRBD1 (5 bases). This CDR3 region has 13 residues. Germline assignment: CDR1 SGHNT and CDR2 YENEEA. V lost 5 bases and J 2 bases, leaving 9 bases between the germline ends. Here the CDR3 reads CASSRQGNTEAFF. CDR3 coding DNA: TGTGCCAGCAGCAGGCAGGGTAACACTGAAGCTTTCTTT.

The V call is TRBV19, the J call TRBJ2-3; D call uncertain. Germline values: CDR1 LNHDA, CDR2 SQIVND (reference sequence). CDR3 length equals 13 residues. V was clipped by 6 bases and J by 4 bases, with 11 bases between them. The CDR3 DNA sequence: TGTGCCAGTAGCCCTCGAACAGCAGATACGCAGTATTTT. This gives the protein CASSPRTADTQYF.

The rearrangement uses TRBV19 and TRBJ2-7; TRBD1 matches 8 bases. CDR1 and CDR2 (germline): LNHDA, SQIVND (reference sequence). V lost 4 bases to trimming and J lost 6 bases; unmatched junction nucleotides: 5. The CDR3 runs 13 residues. CDR3 DNA sequence: TGTGCCAGTAGTACCCAGGGGGCGGTCGAGCAGTACTTC. Translation gives CASSTQGAVEQYF.